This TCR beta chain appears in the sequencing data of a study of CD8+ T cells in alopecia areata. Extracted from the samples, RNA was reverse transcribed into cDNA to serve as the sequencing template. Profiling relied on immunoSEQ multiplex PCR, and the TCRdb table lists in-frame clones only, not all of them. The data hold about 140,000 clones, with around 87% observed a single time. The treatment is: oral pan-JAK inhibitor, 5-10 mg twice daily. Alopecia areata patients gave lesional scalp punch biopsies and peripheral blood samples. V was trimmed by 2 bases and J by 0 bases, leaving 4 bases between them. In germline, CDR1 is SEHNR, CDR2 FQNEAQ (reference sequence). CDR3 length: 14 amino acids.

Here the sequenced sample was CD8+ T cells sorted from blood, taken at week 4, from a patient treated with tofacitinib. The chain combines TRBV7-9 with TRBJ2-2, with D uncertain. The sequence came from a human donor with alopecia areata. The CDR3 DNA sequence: TGTGCCAGCAGCTTAAGGCCGAACACCGGGGAGCTGTTTTTT. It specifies CASSLRPNTGELFF.